The 8 T cell receptor beta chains below all came from one sample that was sequenced in a study of cytomegalovirus exposure and HLA in healthy donors. Both 60 Vbeta primers and 13 Jbeta primers went into the PCR. Repertoires were generated with immunoSEQ multiplex PCR, while TCRdb's copy carries only in-frame clones and drops some. The sample has about 160,000 clones, around 80% seen once; the top ten hold 2% to 2.5%. The sample taken for sequencing was PBMCs. The origin of the receptors is a male donor in good health and CMV-seronegative.

This chain connects TRBV2 to TRBJ1-2; 8 bases map to TRBD1. J was trimmed by 8 bases and V by 6 bases; bases with no gene match: 11. The germline gives CDR1 SNHLY, CDR2 FYNNEI. The CDR3 sequence is 14 residues long. The CDR3 coding sequence is TGTGCCAGCAGACGTGAGGCAGGGGGCAGAGGCTACACCTTC. Amino acid sequence: CASRREAGGRGYTF.

A single count supports this clone. The J gene is TRBJ2-5, the V gene TRBV18; 7 bases line up with TRBD2. Germline CDR1 is KGHSH and CDR2 is LQKENI. With V trimmed by 2 bases and J by 3 bases, 6 bases remained unmatched. There are 15 residues in the CDR3. The DNA of the CDR3 is TGTGCCAGCTCACCAGGGATAGCGGGTAAAGAGACCCAGTACTTC. Its protein is CASSPGIAGKETQYF.

The chain joins TRBV10-3 to TRBJ1-1, with 8 bases aligning to TRBD1. Trimming cost V 4 bases and J 5 bases; bases outside gene matches: 6. CDR1 is ENHRY, CDR2 SYGVKD, per germline. This CDR3 has 14 amino acids. DNA of the CDR3: TGTGCCATCAGTGCCAGGACAGGGAGAACTGAAGCTTTCTTT. Protein: CAISARTGRTEAFF.

Comments on this clone: Germline and junction disagree at one end, which may indicate a read error. The chain joins TRBV4-2 to TRBJ2-5, with no clear D. Germline CDR1 and CDR2: LGHNA and YNFKEQ. This CDR3 contains 11 residues. The CDR3 DNA sequence: TGTGCCAGCAGCCAAGCCGAGATCCAGTACTTC. Amino acid sequence: CASSQAEIQYF.

The chain has TRBV30 and TRBJ2-5; 7 positions agree with TRBD2. J was trimmed by 5 bases and V by 5 bases; bases with no gene match: 14. The CDR3 contains 15 residues. CDR1 and CDR2 from the germline V gene are GTSNPN and SVGIG (reference sequence). The CDR3: CAWSRGETPLETQYF. In DNA, the CDR3 is TGTGCCTGGTCTCGGGGGGAGACGCCTTTGGAGACCCAGTACTTC.

This clone appeared a single time. V is TRBV23-1 and J is TRBJ2-7, with a weak D call TRBD2 (7 bases). TRBV23-1 is labeled an ORF, and its function is uncertain. The V gene lost 5 bases and the J gene lost 9 bases, with 17 bases spanning the gap. The CDR3 length is 13 residues. The CDR3 bases are TGCGCCAGCAGTGGGGGGGGCGTTAAGGGGCAGTACTTC. Translation: CASSGGGVKGQYF.

The rearrangement uses TRBV5-1 and TRBJ1-2; D is unclear. CDR1 is SGHRS and CDR2 is YFSETQ in the germline V gene. CDR3 length equals 13 residues. V was cut by 0 bases and J by 8 bases, with 11 bases left in between. CDR3 sequence reads: CASSLERLGGYTF. The CDR3 coding sequence is TGCGCCAGCAGCTTGGAGAGGTTAGGCGGCTACACCTTC.

This clone was seen more than once but under ten times. The chain employs TRBV6-4 and TRBJ2-1, with D unclear. In germline, CDR1 is MRHNA, CDR2 SNTAGT. Trimming pared 10 bases from V and 4 bases from J, leaving 8 bases between. This CDR3 has 11 residues. CDR3 region: CATQSYNEQFF. The CDR3 DNA is TGTGCCACCCAGTCTTACAATGAGCAGTTCTTC.